These T cell receptor beta chains were read from a single sample in a study of blood T cell repertoires in COVID-19. Some clones are missing from TCRdb's copy, which holds only in-frame ones; the method was immunoSEQ multiplex PCR. Among fewer than 250,000 clones listed, roughly nine tenths were seen once. What was sequenced was peripheral blood. The receptors originated from a woman in her seventies with acute or convalescent COVID-19. Both conserved end residues are part of each CDR3. D genes are given only for firm matches. Clone size is shown for a subset of rows, as once, few, many or a class of expanded clone.

TRBD2,TRBJ2-4,TRBV5-6,NA,TGTGCCAGCAGCTTGGTAGCGGGGGATAAAAACATTCAGTACTTC,CASSLVAGDKNIQYF
NA,TRBJ2-7,TRBV4-3,NA,TGCGCCAGCAGCCAAGAAACAGTTTCCTACGAGCAGTACTTC,CASSQETVSYEQYF
TRBD1,TRBJ2-5,TRBV5-1,NA,TGCGCCAGCGGGACAGATCAAGAGACCCAGTACTTC,CASGTDQETQYF
NA,TRBJ2-5,TRBV18,NA,TGTGCCAGCTCACTGGGACTCGAAGAGACCCAGTACTTC,CASSLGLEETQYF
NA,TRBJ2-5,TRBV18,NA,TGTGCCAGCTCACCAAGGGGTCAAGAGACCCAGTACTTC,CASSPRGQETQYF
NA,TRBJ1-1,TRBV18,NA,TGTGCCAGCTCACCCCTACCCCTCCCCGGGGACACTGAAGCTTTCTTT,CASSPLPLPGDTEAFF
NA,TRBJ2-7,TRBV5-1,NA,TGCGCCAGCAGCTGGGGATTAGCGGCTTCCTACGAGCAGTACTTC,CASSWGLAASYEQYF
NA,TRBJ2-1,TRBV12-3/TRBV12-4,NA,TGTGCCAGCAGGTTATACTCCTACAATGAGCAGTTCTTC,CASRLYSYNEQFF
NA,TRBJ1-1,TRBV5-1,few,TGCGCCAGCAGCTTGACTACGGCTAACACTGAAGCTTTCTTT,CASSLTTANTEAFF
NA,TRBJ1-1,TRBV14,NA,TGTGCCAGCAGCGCGGACATGATTCAAGGAGCTTTCTTT,CASSADMIQGAFF
TRBD2,TRBJ2-1,TRBV18,NA,TGTGCCAGCTCACCTTCCCTAGCGGGAGGGCCGGGCAATGAGCAGTTCTTC,CASSPSLAGGPGNEQFF
NA,TRBJ1-1,TRBV19,NA,TGTGCCAGTAGTATTTCTTCGCCCCGGCGGGGGGGGTTTATGAACACTGAAGCTTTCTTT,CASSISSPRRGGFMNTEAFF
NA,TRBJ1-2,TRBV2,NA,TGTGCCAGCTCGACGGGGGAACGCGGCTACACCTTC,CASSTGERGYTF
TRBD2,TRBJ2-1,TRBV4-3,NA,TGCGCCAGCAGCCAAGATCCACCGGGACTAGCGGAAAATGAGCAGTTCTTC,CASSQDPPGLAENEQFF
TRBD1,TRBJ1-1,TRBV5-6,many,TGTGCCAGCAGGGACCTTACAGGGGGGGTCACTGAAGCTTTCTTT,CASRDLTGGVTEAFF
TRBD2,TRBJ2-3,TRBV7-9,NA,TGTGCCAGCAGCTCCTCGGGACTAGCAACAGATACGCAGTATTTT,CASSSSGLATDTQYF
NA,TRBJ2-2,TRBV5-4,NA,TGTGCCAGCAGGCTTGGGGCTAGTGGGATCACCGGGGAGCTGTTTTTT,CASRLGASGITGELFF
TRBD1,TRBJ1-6,TRBV18,NA,TGTGCCAGCTCACCATTACAGGGGGATTCACCCCTCCACTTT,CASSPLQGDSPLHF
NA,TRBJ2-1,TRBV5-6,NA,TGTGCCAGCAGCTTGGGCCGGGAACGTGGGTTCTTC,CASSLGRERGFF
NA,TRBJ1-2,TRBV15,once,TGTGCCACCAGCAGTGGGGGACAAATGTCTAACTATGGCTACACCTTC,CATSSGGQMSNYGYTF
NA,TRBJ1-3,TRBV18,NA,TGTGCCAGCTCCCACGACAGCTCTGGAAACACCATATATTTT,CASSHDSSGNTIYF
TRBD1,TRBJ2-7,TRBV7-9,NA,TGTGCCAGCAGCTTGGGGCAGGGGGCGAATGACTACGAGCAGTACTTC,CASSLGQGANDYEQYF
NA,TRBJ1-2,TRBV7-2,NA,TGTGCCAGCAGCTTAGCCTCCGTGCGGGCTAACTATGGCTACACCTTC,CASSLASVRANYGYTF
NA,TRBJ2-2,TRBV27,NA,TGTGCCAGCAGTTTAGCGGGGTGGTCCGGGGAGCTGTTTTTT,CASSLAGWSGELFF
TRBD1,TRBJ1-2,TRBV19,NA,TGTGCCAGTAGTATTGGGACAGCGTCTAACTATGGCTACACCTTC,CASSIGTASNYGYTF
NA,TRBJ2-7,TRBV2,NA,TGTGCCAGCAAGGACACGGCGGTCTACGAGCAGTACTTC,CASKDTAVYEQYF